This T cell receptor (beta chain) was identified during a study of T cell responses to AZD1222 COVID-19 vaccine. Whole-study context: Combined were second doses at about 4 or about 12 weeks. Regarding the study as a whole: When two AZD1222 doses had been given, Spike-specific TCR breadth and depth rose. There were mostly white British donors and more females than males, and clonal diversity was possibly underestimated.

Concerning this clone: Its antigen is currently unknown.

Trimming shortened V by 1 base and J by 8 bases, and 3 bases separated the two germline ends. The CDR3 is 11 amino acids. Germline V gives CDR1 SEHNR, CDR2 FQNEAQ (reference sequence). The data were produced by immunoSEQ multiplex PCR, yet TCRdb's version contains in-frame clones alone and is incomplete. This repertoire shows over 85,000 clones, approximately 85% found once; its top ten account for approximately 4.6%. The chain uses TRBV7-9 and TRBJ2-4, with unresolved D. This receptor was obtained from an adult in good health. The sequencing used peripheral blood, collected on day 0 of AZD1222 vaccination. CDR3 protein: CASSLEHIQYF. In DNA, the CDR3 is TGTGCCAGCAGCTTAGAGCACATTCAGTACTTC. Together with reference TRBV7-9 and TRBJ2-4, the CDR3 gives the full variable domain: DTGVSQNPRHKITKRGQNVTFRCDPISEHNRLYWYRQTLGQGPEFLTYFQNEAQLEKSRLLSDRFSAERPKGSFSTLEIQRTEQGDSAMYLCASSLEHIQYFGAGTRLSVL.